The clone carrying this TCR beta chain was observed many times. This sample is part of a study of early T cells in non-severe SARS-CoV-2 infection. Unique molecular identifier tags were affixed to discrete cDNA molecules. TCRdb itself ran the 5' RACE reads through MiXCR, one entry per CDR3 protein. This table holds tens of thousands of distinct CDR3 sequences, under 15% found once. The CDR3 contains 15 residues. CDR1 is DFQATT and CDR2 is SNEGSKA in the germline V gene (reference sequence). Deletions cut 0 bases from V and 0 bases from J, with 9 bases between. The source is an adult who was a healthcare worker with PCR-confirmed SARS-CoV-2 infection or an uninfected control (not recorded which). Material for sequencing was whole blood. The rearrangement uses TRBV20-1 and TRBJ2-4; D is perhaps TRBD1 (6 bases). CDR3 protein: CSARDPGVAKNIQYF. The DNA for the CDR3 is TGCAGTGCTAGAGATCCAGGGGTAGCCAAAAACATTCAGTACTTC.